These 21 T cell receptor beta chains were sequenced from one sample in a study of control samples from healthy donors and cancer patients. Only in-frame clones appear in the TCRdb table, and some are missing; sequencing was by immunoSEQ multiplex PCR. Among approximately 150,000 clones listed, roughly 90% were seen once. Sequencing was done on a sample of blood. The source is a woman aged 30 to 39 in good health.

The chain combines TRBV7-9 with TRBJ1-1, with D perhaps TRBD1 (5 bases). V lost 4 bases and J 0 bases, leaving 18 bases between the germline ends. Germline CDR1 SEHNR, CDR2 FQNEAQ (reference sequence). The CDR3 is 17 amino acids. The CDR3 DNA sequence: TGTGCCAGCAGCTCTTCGGGGGAAGGGGCGATGAACACTGAAGCTTTCTTT. Translating it yields CASSSSGEGAMNTEAFF. The complete variable domain, with remaining parts taken from reference TRBV7-9 and TRBJ1-1, reads DTGVSQNPRHKITKRGQNVTFRCDPISEHNRLYWYRQTLGQGPEFLTYFQNEAQLEKSRLLSDRFSAERPKGSFSTLEIQRTEQGDSAMYLCASSSSGEGAMNTEAFFGQGTRLTVV.

This chain uses TRBV28 with TRBJ2-3; 7 positions match TRBD1. The CDR3 is 17 amino acids. The V and J ends lost 6 bases and 0 bases, in that order; junction bases with no gene match: 12. CDR1 MDHEN and CDR2 SYDVKM come from the germline V gene. The CDR3 sequence: CASRGQVIGRSTDTQYF. The CDR3 nucleotides read TGTGCCAGCAGAGGACAGGTTATCGGCCGTAGCACAGATACGCAGTATTTT. Looking up the rest from reference TRBV28 and TRBJ2-3 gives the full variable domain: DVKVTQSSRYLVKRTGEKVFLECVQDMDHENMFWYRQDPGLGLRLIYFSYDVKMKEKGDIPEGYSVSREKKERFSLILESASTNQTSMYLCASRGQVIGRSTDTQYFGPGTRLTVL.

This chain uses TRBV21-1 with TRBJ1-2; the table's D gene call, TRBD1, was not cross checked with the DNA. TRBV21-1 corresponds to a pseudogene. CDR3 length: 15 amino acids. The CDR3 DNA reads TGTGCCAGCAGCTCAGGCAGGGCCTTGTACTATGGCTACACCTTC. Amino acids: CASSSGRALYYGYTF.

V usage is TRBV19 and J usage is TRBJ2-7; 10 positions agree with TRBD2. This CDR3 contains 15 residues. Germline V CDR1 and CDR2: LNHDA, SQIVND (reference sequence). The V and J ends lost 5 bases and 5 bases, in that order; junction bases with no gene match: 9. CDR3: CASSPTRTSGHEQYF. The CDR3 DNA is TGTGCCAGTAGTCCTACCCGGACTAGCGGACACGAGCAGTACTTC.

This clone was seen just once. The CDR3 sequence: CASSGGPLEKLFF. Written as DNA, the CDR3 is TGTGCCTCTAGCGGGGGACCCCTTGAAAAACTGTTTTTT. This chain uses TRBV5-6 with TRBJ1-4, with D possibly TRBD1 on 5 matching bases. V was clipped by 10 bases and J by 7 bases, with 17 bases between them. The germline gives CDR1 SGHDT, CDR2 YYEEEE. The CDR3 totals 13 residues.

This clone was seen just once. The chain employs TRBV6-2 or TRBV6-3 and TRBJ2-6; D is undetermined. Germline V CDR1 and CDR2: MNHEY, SVGEGT. The length of the CDR3 is 20 residues. V was pared by 0 bases and J by 0 bases, with 18 bases between. As DNA, the CDR3 is TGTGCCAGCAGTTACTCGATATACTCCAGACATTTCTCTGGGGCCAACGTCCTGACTTTC. Protein product: CASSYSIYSRHFSGANVLTF.

The J gene is TRBJ2-3, the V gene TRBV4-1, with 7 bases identical to TRBD2. The germline V gene encodes CDR1 MGHRA and CDR2 YSYEKL. V lost 4 bases, J lost 2 bases, and 6 bases stayed unmatched. This CDR3 contains 15 residues. CDR3 sequence (DNA): TGCGCCAGCAGCCCCTCTAGCGGATACACAGATACGCAGTATTTT. It is translated as CASSPSSGYTDTQYF.

This clone was recorded a few times. The V and J genes are TRBV6-5 and TRBJ2-7; 11 nucleotides line up with TRBD1. There are 16 residues in the CDR3. V lost 0 bases, J lost 6 bases, and 7 bases stayed unmatched. Germline CDR1 MNHEY, CDR2 SVGAGI. This CDR3 reads CASSYSLRDRGFEQYF. The DNA for the CDR3 is TGTGCCAGCAGTTACTCGTTACGGGACAGGGGGTTCGAGCAGTACTTC.

As concerns this clone: Other DNA sequences in this specimen translate into the identical CDR3. V and J are TRBV19 and TRBJ2-7, with D possibly being TRBD1 (5 bases). CDR1 and CDR2 from the germline V gene are LNHDA and SQIVND (reference sequence). This CDR3 comprises 13 residues. Deletions cut 3 bases from V and 3 bases from J, with 9 bases between. The CDR3 reads CASSMEDSYEQYF. For the CDR3, the DNA is TGTGCCAGTAGTATGGAAGACAGCTACGAGCAGTACTTC.

The V and J genes are TRBV4-1 and TRBJ1-3; a weak D match, TRBD1 (5 bases). This CDR3 spans 16 amino acids. Germline V gene sequence: CDR1 MGHRA, CDR2 YSYEKL. Deletions cut 3 bases from V and 4 bases from J, with 16 bases between. This CDR3 is CASSHETGRAGNTIYF. DNA for the CDR3: TGCGCCAGCAGCCATGAAACAGGTCGTGCAGGAAACACCATATATTTT.

The V and J genes are TRBV12-3 or TRBV12-4 and TRBJ1-2; D not certain. The CDR3 covers 12 residues. Trimming stripped 6 bases from V and 7 bases from J, with 12 bases between. This CDR3 is CASSPGSSGYTF. The CDR3 DNA reads as TGTGCCAGCAGCCCCGGGTCTAGTGGCTACACCTTC.

Only a few counts were recorded for this clone. The chain combines TRBV9 with TRBJ2-2; D is unresolved. The germline V and J ends were trimmed by 4 bases and 0 bases, with 19 bases remaining between them. This CDR3 spans 18 amino acids. Germline assignment: CDR1 SGDLS and CDR2 YYNGEE. The DNA of the CDR3 is TGTGCCAGCAGCCCCCGGTACTCCAACTACGCGAACACCGGGGAGCTGTTTTTT. Protein product: CASSPRYSNYANTGELFF. Together with reference TRBV9 and TRBJ2-2, the CDR3 gives the full variable domain: DSGVTQTPKHLITATGQRVTLRCSPRSGDLSVYWYQQSLDQGLQFLIQYYNGEERAKGNILERFSAQQFPDLHSELNLSSLELGDSALYFCASSPRYSNYANTGELFFGEGSRLTVL.

This chain links TRBV9 with TRBJ1-2; 10 bases align to TRBD1. CDR3 length: 17 amino acids. In germline, CDR1 is SGDLS, CDR2 YYNGEE. V trimming: 2 bases; J trimming: 0 bases; junction bases outside the gene matches: 7. CDR3: CASSVYRDRGPNYGYTF. The CDR3 coding sequence is TGTGCCAGCAGCGTGTACCGGGACAGGGGACCTAACTATGGCTACACCTTC.

The chain employs TRBV3-1 (or the pseudogene TRBV3-2) and TRBJ1-1; 7 bases are shared with TRBD1. There are 14 residues in the CDR3. Germline trimming cut 1 base from V and 6 bases from J; bases unmatched to any gene: 5. Per the germline V gene, CDR1 is LGHDT and CDR2 is YNNKEL (reference sequence). This chain's CDR3 is CASSQGKQGSEAFF. The CDR3 DNA reads TGTGCCAGCAGCCAAGGGAAACAGGGGTCTGAAGCTTTCTTT.

The V and J genes are TRBV5-4 and TRBJ2-7, with D tentatively TRBD2 (6 bases). Germline values: CDR1 SGHNT, CDR2 YYREEE (reference sequence). Trimming stripped 1 base from V and 2 bases from J, with 16 bases between. This CDR3 has 16 residues. The CDR3 region has the DNA TGTGCCAGCAGCTTGAAGCGGCTAGCGCCCACCTACGAGCAGTACTTC. Protein product: CASSLKRLAPTYEQYF.

This chain uses TRBV28 with TRBJ1-1; 7 bases line up with TRBD1. This CDR3 has 14 amino acids. V gave up 5 bases and J gave up 5 bases; unmatched junction bases: 8. Looked up from germline, CDR1 is MDHEN and CDR2 is SYDVKM. The CDR3 protein is CASSATGRWTEAFF. Written as DNA, the CDR3 is TGTGCCAGCAGTGCGACAGGGCGATGGACTGAAGCTTTCTTT. Full variable domain (outside the CDR3, taken from reference TRBV28 and TRBJ1-1): DVKVTQSSRYLVKRTGEKVFLECVQDMDHENMFWYRQDPGLGLRLIYFSYDVKMKEKGDIPEGYSVSREKKERFSLILESASTNQTSMYLCASSATGRWTEAFFGQGTRLTVV.

The chain couples TRBV5-1 to TRBJ2-1; unclear D gene. The V end lost 2 bases, the J end lost 6 bases, and 3 bases lay between the germline ends. Per germline, CDR1 SGHRS and CDR2 YFSETQ. The CDR3 has 11 amino acids. The chain's CDR3 is CASSFSNEQFF. The CDR3 DNA reads TGCGCCAGCAGCTTCAGCAATGAGCAGTTCTTC.

This chain connects TRBV7-2 to TRBJ1-1; 8 bases agree with TRBD1. V shed 3 bases and J 5 bases; nucleotides not matched to a gene: 8. This CDR3 is built from 15 residues. Germline V CDR1 and CDR2: SGHTA, FQGNSA. DNA for the CDR3: TGTGCCAGCAGCTTTGGGACAGGCTTAAGGACTGAAGCTTTCTTT. Protein product: CASSFGTGLRTEAFF. The complete variable domain, with remaining parts taken from reference TRBV7-2 and TRBJ1-1, reads GAGVSQSPSNKVTEKGKDVELRCDPISGHTALYWYRQSLGQGLEFLIYFQGNSAPDKSGLPSDRFSAERTGGSVSTLTIQRTQQEDSAVYLCASSFGTGLRTEAFFGQGTRLTVV.

The rearrangement uses TRBV24-1 and TRBJ1-5, with 9 bases lining up with TRBD1. This CDR3 is 16 amino acids long. Trimming cost V 4 bases and J 3 bases; bases outside gene matches: 6. The germline CDR1 and CDR2 sequences are KGHDR and SFDVKD. The CDR3 bases are TGTGCCACCAGTGAGGGGGGGACAGGGCCCAATCAGCCCCAGCATTTT. Amino acid sequence: CATSEGGTGPNQPQHF.

The chain uses TRBV7-2 and TRBJ2-7, with TRBD2 as a possible D gene (7 bases). CDR3 size: 14 residues. V was pared by 5 bases and J by 3 bases, with 14 bases between. Germline assignment: CDR1 SGHTA and CDR2 FQGNSA. The CDR3 DNA follows: TGTGCCAGCAGCGAGGGGGGGACAATCTACGAGCAGTACTTC. It yields the protein CASSEGGTIYEQYF.

This rearrangement joins TRBV7-2 to TRBJ1-1, with TRBD1 matching 8 bases. The CDR3 consists of 15 residues. With 5 bases clipped from V and 1 base from J, the junction kept 6 bases outside the gene matches. Germline V gene data show CDR1 as SGHTA and CDR2 as FQGNSA. The CDR3 reads CASSITGTGNTEAFF. As DNA, the CDR3 is TGTGCCAGCAGCATTACCGGGACAGGGAACACTGAAGCTTTCTTT.